This TCR beta chain was identified in a study of blood T cell repertoires in COVID-19. The wider study: COVID-19 samples from acute and convalescent phases originated in the United States, Italy and Spain.

CDR1 is MNHEY, CDR2 SVGAGI, per germline. Trimming cost V 4 bases and J 11 bases, with 14 bases left between them. This CDR3 region has 12 residues. The authors' processing: Amplification of reference gene primers was used by the study to estimate nucleated cell counts. Clones were read by immunoSEQ multiplex PCR, and TCRdb kept only the in-frame ones, dropping some. The V and J calls and clone size come from that table; D and trimming were worked out from the DNA. The sample holds 130,000 to 150,000 clones; around four fifths are singletons and the top ten take around 35%. This chain connects TRBV6-5 to TRBJ1-1; TRBD1 might be the D (6 bases). The receptor comes from a human donor in a cohort sampled during active COVID-19. The specimen sequenced was peripheral blood. The DNA of the CDR3 is TGTGCCAGCAGTTTTGGACAGCGACCGGCTTTCTTT. Protein: CASSFGQRPAFF.